A single sample is the source of the 10 T cell receptor beta chains below, sequenced in a study of blood T cell repertoires in COVID-19. Repertoires were generated with immunoSEQ multiplex PCR, while TCRdb's copy carries only in-frame clones and drops some. The sample has hundreds of thousands of clones, about 90% seen once. Material: PBMCs or T cells enriched from blood (not recorded which). The receptors originated from a woman in her twenties or thirties who had recovered from COVID-19.

The chain is built from TRBV5-1 and TRBJ1-1, with TRBD1 as a possible D gene (6 bases). The CDR3 is 15 amino acids. Trimming took 4 bases from V and 6 from J, leaving 19 bases between them. CDR1 SGHRS and CDR2 YFSETQ come from the germline V gene. Here the CDR3 DNA reads TGCGCCAGCAGCATACTACAGGGTGCCGACGCTGAAGCTTTCTTT. This sequence encodes CASSILQGADAEAFF. The full variable domain, with the rest looked up from reference TRBV5-1 and TRBJ1-1, is KAGVTQTPRYLIKTRGQQVTLSCSPISGHRSVSWYQQTPGQGLQFLFEYFSETQRNKGNFPGRFSGRQFSNSRSEMNVSTLELGDSALYLCASSILQGADAEAFFGQGTRLTVV.

V is TRBV30 and J is TRBJ2-1; D is unresolved. V lost 0 bases and J 4 bases, leaving 7 bases between the germline ends. The CDR3 extends over 13 amino acids. Germline V gives CDR1 GTSNPN, CDR2 SVGIG (reference sequence). The CDR3 reads CAWSVLSYNEQFF. For the CDR3, the DNA is TGTGCCTGGAGTGTACTTAGTTACAATGAGCAGTTCTTC.

The chain combines TRBV28 with TRBJ1-5, with a possible D match to TRBD1 (5 bases). Germline V gives CDR1 MDHEN, CDR2 SYDVKM. This CDR3 comprises 18 residues. V was trimmed by 7 bases and J by 3 bases, leaving 25 bases between them. CDR3 nucleotides: TGTGCCAGCATTTCCCCAGTCGGGGGACTACCAATCAATCAGCCCCAGCATTTT. As protein: CASISPVGGLPINQPQHF.

The V call is TRBV4-1, the J call TRBJ1-3; D gene unclear. Germline assignment: CDR1 MGHRA and CDR2 YSYEKL. The CDR3 contains 14 residues. V lost 1 base and J 3 bases, leaving 7 bases between the germline ends. In nucleotides, the CDR3 is TGCGCCAGCAGCCAAGTCGTAGTTGGAAACACCATATATTTT. Protein sequence: CASSQVVVGNTIYF.

Turning to this clone: The germline gene is not matched at one end of the junction; a read error may be the cause. V usage is TRBV11-3 and J usage is TRBJ1-3; D unresolved. This CDR3 contains 13 residues. Germline values: CDR1 SGHNT, CDR2 YENEEA. In DNA form, the CDR3 reads TGTGCCAGCAGCCCCCGGGAGGGAAACATCATATATTTT. It encodes CASSPREGNIIYF. Full variable domain (missing parts from reference TRBV11-3 and TRBJ1-3): EAGVVQSPRYKIIEKKQPVAFWCNPISGHNTLYWYLQNLGQGPELLIRYENEEAVDDSQLPKDRFSAERLKGVDSTLKIQPAELGDSAVYLCASSPREGNIIYFGEGSWLTVV.

The rearrangement uses TRBV15 and TRBJ2-7; 8 nucleotides line up with TRBD1. The CDR3 length is 17 residues. V lost 1 base, J lost 1 base, and 9 bases stayed unmatched. Germline CDR1 LNHNV, CDR2 YYDKDF (reference sequence). CDR3 coding DNA: TGTGCCACCAGCAGAGTTGGGTGGACAGGGCTTTCCTACGAGCAGTACTTC. It is translated as CATSRVGWTGLSYEQYF.

This clone appeared a single time. This chain uses TRBV10-3 with TRBJ2-7; D gene uncertain. This CDR3 region has 13 residues. Germline CDR1 is ENHRY and CDR2 is SYGVKD. Trimming pared 7 bases from V and 6 bases from J, leaving 16 bases between. DNA for the CDR3: TGTGCCATCAAGGCTCGGCAAGAGGCCGAGCAGTACTTC. It is translated as CAIKARQEAEQYF.

V and J are TRBV4-3 and TRBJ1-5, with D possibly being TRBD1 (6 bases). V lost 4 bases and J lost 5, with 12 bases in between. Looked up from germline, CDR1 is LGHNA and CDR2 is YSLEER. The CDR3 is 14 residues long. The CDR3, as DNA: TGCGCCAGCAGCCGATCACAGGGTGATCAGCCCCAGCATTTT. The encoded protein is CASSRSQGDQPQHF.

This clone occurred a few times. V and J are TRBV11-2 and TRBJ1-2; D is possibly TRBD1 (5 bases). Per germline, CDR1 SGHAT and CDR2 FQNNGV. Trimming left V 1 base short and J 3 bases short, with 9 bases between. This CDR3 region has 14 residues. The CDR3 spells CASSLVGADYGYTF. CDR3 DNA: TGTGCCAGCAGCTTAGTAGGGGCGGACTATGGCTACACCTTC.

This chain links TRBV6-2 or TRBV6-3 with TRBJ2-7; tentative D call: TRBD2 (7 bases). The germline V gene encodes CDR1 MNHEY and CDR2 SVGEGT. The germline V and J ends were trimmed by 1 base and 3 bases, with 16 bases remaining between them. This CDR3 is built from 16 residues. CDR3 amino acids: CASSYFGGGQLYEQYF. The CDR3 DNA is TGTGCCAGCAGTTACTTTGGCGGGGGCCAGCTCTACGAGCAGTACTTC.